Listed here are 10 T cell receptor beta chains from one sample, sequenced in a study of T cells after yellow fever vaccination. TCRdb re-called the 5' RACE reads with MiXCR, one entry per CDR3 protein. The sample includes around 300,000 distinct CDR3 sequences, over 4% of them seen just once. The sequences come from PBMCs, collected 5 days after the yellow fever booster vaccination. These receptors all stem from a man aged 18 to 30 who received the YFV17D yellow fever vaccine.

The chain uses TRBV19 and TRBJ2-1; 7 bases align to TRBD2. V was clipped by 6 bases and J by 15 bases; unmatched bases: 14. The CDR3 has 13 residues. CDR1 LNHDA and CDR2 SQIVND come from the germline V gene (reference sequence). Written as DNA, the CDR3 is TGTGCCAGTAGCCGGGGAGGGCTAGATCGGTGGTTCTTC. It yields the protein CASSRGGLDRWFF.

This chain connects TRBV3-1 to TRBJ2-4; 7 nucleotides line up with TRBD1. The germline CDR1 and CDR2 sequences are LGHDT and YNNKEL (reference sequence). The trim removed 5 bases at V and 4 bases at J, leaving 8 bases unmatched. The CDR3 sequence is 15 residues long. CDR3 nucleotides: TGTGCCAGCAGCTATTTGGGGACAGAGAAAAACATTCAGTACTTC. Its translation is CASSYLGTEKNIQYF.

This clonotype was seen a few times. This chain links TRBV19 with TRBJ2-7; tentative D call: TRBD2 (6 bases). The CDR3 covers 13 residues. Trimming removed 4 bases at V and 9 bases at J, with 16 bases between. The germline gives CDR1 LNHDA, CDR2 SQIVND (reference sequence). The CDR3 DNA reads TGTGCCAGTAGTACTGTGTCGCCCGGGAGGCAGTACTTC. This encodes CASSTVSPGRQYF.

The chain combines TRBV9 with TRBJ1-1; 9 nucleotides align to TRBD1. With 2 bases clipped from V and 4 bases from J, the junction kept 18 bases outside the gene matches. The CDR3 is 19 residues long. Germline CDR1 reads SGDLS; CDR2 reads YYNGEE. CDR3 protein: CASSVRLPGQGIPATEAFF. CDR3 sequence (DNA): TGTGCCAGCAGCGTCCGTTTACCGGGACAGGGCATTCCAGCCACTGAAGCTTTCTTT. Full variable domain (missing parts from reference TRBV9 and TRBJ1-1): DSGVTQTPKHLITATGQRVTLRCSPRSGDLSVYWYQQSLDQGLQFLIQYYNGEERAKGNILERFSAQQFPDLHSELNLSSLELGDSALYFCASSVRLPGQGIPATEAFFGQGTRLTVV.

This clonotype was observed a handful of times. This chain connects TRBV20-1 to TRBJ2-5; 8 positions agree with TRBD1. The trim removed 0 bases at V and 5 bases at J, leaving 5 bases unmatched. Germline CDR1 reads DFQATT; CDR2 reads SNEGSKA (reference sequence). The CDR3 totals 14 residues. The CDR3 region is CSARDRRGLETQYF. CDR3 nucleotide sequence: TGCAGTGCTAGAGATCGCAGGGGGCTTGAGACCCAGTACTTC.

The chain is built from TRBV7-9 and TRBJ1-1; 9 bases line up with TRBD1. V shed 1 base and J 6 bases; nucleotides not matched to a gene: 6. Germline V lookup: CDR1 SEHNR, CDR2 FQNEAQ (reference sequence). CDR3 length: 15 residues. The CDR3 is CASSLEDRGSPEAFF. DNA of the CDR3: TGTGCCAGCAGCTTAGAGGACAGGGGCTCGCCTGAAGCTTTCTTT.

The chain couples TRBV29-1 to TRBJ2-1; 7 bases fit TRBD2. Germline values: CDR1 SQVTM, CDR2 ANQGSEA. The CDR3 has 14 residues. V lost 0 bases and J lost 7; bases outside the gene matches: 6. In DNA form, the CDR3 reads TGCAGCGTTGAAGATGGGGGGGGGTTTAATGAGCAGTTCTTC. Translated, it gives CSVEDGGGFNEQFF.

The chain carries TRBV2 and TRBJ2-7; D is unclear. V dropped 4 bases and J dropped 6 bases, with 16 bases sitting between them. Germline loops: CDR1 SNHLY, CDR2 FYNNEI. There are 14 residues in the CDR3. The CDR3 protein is CASSGSLTPPEQYF. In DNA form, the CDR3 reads TGTGCCAGCAGTGGATCCCTCACTCCTCCCGAGCAGTACTTC.

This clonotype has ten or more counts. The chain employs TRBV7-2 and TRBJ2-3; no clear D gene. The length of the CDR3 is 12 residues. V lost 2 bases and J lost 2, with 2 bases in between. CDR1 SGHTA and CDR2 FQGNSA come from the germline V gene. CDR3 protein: CASSLLTDTQYF. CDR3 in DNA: TGTGCCAGCAGCTTACTCACAGATACGCAGTATTTT.

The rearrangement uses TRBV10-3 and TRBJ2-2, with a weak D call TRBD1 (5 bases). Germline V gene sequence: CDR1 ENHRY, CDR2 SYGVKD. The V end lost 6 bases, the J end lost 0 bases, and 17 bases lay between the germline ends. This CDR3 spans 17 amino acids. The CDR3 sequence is CAISPSMGRANTGELFF. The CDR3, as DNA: TGTGCCATCAGCCCGTCCATGGGCAGGGCGAACACCGGGGAGCTGTTTTTT.